This TCR beta chain emerged from a study of blood T cell repertoires in COVID-19. Overall study: Spain, Italy and the United States supplied samples that represented acute and convalescent COVID-19. Sample material is recorded as cDNA or gDNA derived from T cells, B-cell-depleted T cells, or PBMCs.

A single count supports this clone. In the authors' workflow: How many nucleated cells were present was estimated from reference gene primer amplification. Some clones are missing from TCRdb's copy, which holds only in-frame ones; the method was immunoSEQ multiplex PCR. Clone size and V and J calls were adopted from that table, with D and trimming inferred from the DNA. The sample holds some 190,000 clones; about 84% are singletons and the top ten take about 20%. CDR1 and CDR2 from the germline V gene are KGHSH and LQKENI. CDR3 length: 14 amino acids. Unmatched junction bases numbered 2, after V lost 3 bases and J lost 7 bases.

The sequenced sample consisted of peripheral blood. The chain recombines TRBV18 with TRBJ1-6, with 8 bases fitting TRBD1. The sequence was obtained from a person between 65 and 80 years old with COVID-19, enrolled during active disease. The CDR3 DNA reads as TGTGCCAGCTCACCCGGACAGGGAAATTCACCCCTCCACTTT. Translated: CASSPGQGNSPLHF.